These T cell receptor beta chains were read from a single sample in a study of T cell responses to AZD1222 COVID-19 vaccine. The data were produced by immunoSEQ multiplex PCR, yet TCRdb's version contains in-frame clones alone and is incomplete. The sample consists of 98,000 or so clones, approximately 88% of them appearing once. Sequences were derived from peripheral blood, sampled on day 0 of AZD1222 vaccination. The receptors were sampled from an adult in good health. The CDR3 runs from the conserved cysteine through the conserved F or W. D genes are given only for firm matches. The size of a clone is reported for some rows only, either as once, few or many, or as a class for expanded clones.

j_call v_call clone_size d_call cdr3_nt cdr3_aa
TRBJ2-5 TRBV7-9 once NA TGTGCCAGCAGCTTATATGACAGCGTGGAGCAAGAGACCCAGTACTTC CASSLYDSVEQETQYF
TRBJ1-2 TRBV19 NA NA TGTGCCAGTAGTATTCTATATAAGGGGCAGACAACCTTC CASSILYKGQTTF
TRBJ2-6 TRBV6-2/TRBV6-3 NA NA TGTGCCAGCAGTGCTCTCCGAGCCTCTGGGGCCAACGTCCTGACTTTC CASSALRASGANVLTF
TRBJ2-7 TRBV5-5 NA TRBD1 TGTGCCAGCAGCAGGACAGGGGTAAACTACGAGCAGTACTTC CASSRTGVNYEQYF
TRBJ1-2 TRBV6-5 NA NA TGTGCCAGCAGCCCCGCCGGGAACTATGGCTACACCTTC CASSPAGNYGYTF
TRBJ2-3 TRBV18 NA NA TGTGCCAGCACCCCGTACGGGCCAAGCACAGATACGCAGTATTTT CASTPYGPSTDTQYF
TRBJ2-7 TRBV6-2/TRBV6-3 NA NA TGTGCCAGCAGTTACGGGACCTACGAGCAGTACTTC CASSYGTYEQYF
TRBJ2-7 TRBV11-2 once NA TGTGCCAGCAGCTTATCGAGGGTCAGCTCCTACGAGCAGTACTTC CASSLSRVSSYEQYF
TRBJ1-1 TRBV28 NA TRBD1 TGTGCCAGCAGTCCGCAGACAGGGGGCACTGAAGCTTTCTTT CASSPQTGGTEAFF
TRBJ1-2 TRBV25-1 NA NA TGTGCCAGCTTCCCACCAGTACGAGGGGGTAAGCGCTACACCTTC CASFPPVRGGKRYTF
TRBJ1-4 TRBV7-2 NA NA TGTGCCAGCAGCTTGGACAGAAGGAATGAAAAACTGTTTTTT CASSLDRRNEKLFF
TRBJ1-3 TRBV7-9 NA NA TGTGCCAGCAGCTTAGTGGCCGGGCACACCATATATTTT CASSLVAGHTIYF
TRBJ1-2 TRBV29-1 NA NA TGCAGCGTTGAGTCCTATGGAAGGGGCTACACCTTC CSVESYGRGYTF
TRBJ1-1 TRBV14 NA TRBD1 TGTGCCAGCAGCCAAAGGACAGGGCTAGTGGTCGCTTTCTTT CASSQRTGLVVAFF
TRBJ2-2 TRBV7-2 NA TRBD1 TGTGCCAGCAGCCGCACGGGACAGATCACCGGGGAGCTGTTTTTT CASSRTGQITGELFF
TRBJ2-3 TRBV7-8 NA TRBD2 TGTGCCAGCAGCTTATTTGGACTAGCGGGGGCAGATACGCAGTATTTT CASSLFGLAGADTQYF
TRBJ2-7 TRBV7-2 NA NA TGTGCCAGCAGCCCCGACAGATACGAGCAGTACTTC CASSPDRYEQYF
TRBJ1-1 TRBV9 NA NA TGTGCCAGCAGCGTAAAGACAGGCCGGGACACTGAAGCTTTCTTT CASSVKTGRDTEAFF